This T cell receptor beta chain derives from a study of T-cell reconstitution after alpha-beta-depleted transplantation in children. Study-wide results and limits: The origin of high day-60 TCRbeta diversity in some patients lay in surviving recipient T cells and thymic progenitors. Approximately two months post-transplant, alpha-beta T cells reportedly originated from several hundred expanded graft clones. T-cell numbers and diversity, one year after transplant, stemmed largely from T cells that were newly produced.

This clonotype was seen at least ten times. Its antigen is unknown. Using unique molecular identifiers, the investigators prepared the TCRbeta library. TCRdb redid the calling of the PCR reads with MiXCR, one entry per CDR3 protein. The data hold 300,000 to 400,000 distinct CDR3 sequences, with about a quarter observed a single time. Sequenced material: PBMCs, mostly from graft donor cells, taken 180 days after TCRalphabeta/CD19-depleted stem cell transplant. The TCR originated in a male patient younger than 18 who had a stem cell transplant for acute lymphoblastic leukemia, so the T cells may come from the graft donor.

The CDR3 sequence: CASSLDGYSNQPQHF. The CDR3 nucleotides are TGTGCCAGCAGTTTAGACGGATATAGCAATCAGCCCCAGCATTTT. The chain recombines TRBV12-3 or TRBV12-4 with TRBJ1-5; no firm D call. The CDR3 has 15 amino acids. The germline V and J ends were trimmed by 1 base and 0 bases, with 7 bases remaining between them.